The following is a TCR beta chain sequence with its context. TCRdb's table, derived via immunoSEQ multiplex PCR, lists solely in-frame clones and lacks some. The sample contains 180,000 or so clones, approximately 85% of which appear only once. CDR3 length equals 16 residues. CDR1 and CDR2 from the germline V gene are SGDLS and YYNGEE. V dropped 3 bases and J dropped 12; count of bases not matched to a gene: 14. The data were taken from a study of blood T cell repertoires in COVID-19. Study summary: PBMCs, B-cell-depleted T cells, or T cells provided the cDNA or gDNA that made up the material.

The rearrangement joins TRBV9 to TRBJ2-1; TRBD1 matches at 11 bases. The sequence derives from a man in his fifties or sixties who had recovered from COVID-19. Sequences were obtained from peripheral blood. CDR3 sequence reads: CASSAAGQGGAIGQFF. CDR3 sequence (DNA): TGTGCCAGCAGCGCCGCGGGACAGGGGGGTGCTATAGGGCAGTTCTTC.